A selection of T cell receptor beta chains follows, all from one sample in a study of graft-versus-host responses after intestinal transplantation. Produced via immunoSEQ multiplex PCR; TCRdb's table is partial and in-frame only. The table lists under 55,000 clones, more than 85% of them singletons. The source was PBMCs, collected 524 days after transplant. Every receptor here comes from a human patient who received an intestinal transplant, so some T cells may come from the graft donor. Each CDR3 is given with its conserved first and last residue. A D gene is named only where the DNA matches it firmly. Not all rows give a size; the values are once, few, many and, for expanded clones, a class.

J: TRBJ2-1; D: TRBD2; size: -; V: TRBV4-2; DNA: TGTGCCAGCAGCCAAGGGTCGGGAGGGCGTCAGTTCTTC; CDR3: CASSQGSGGRQFF
J: TRBJ2-6; D: -; size: once; V: TRBV5-5; DNA: TGTGCCAGCACGGTTAAAAGCTCTGGGGCCAACGTCCTGACTTTC; CDR3: CASTVKSSGANVLTF
J: TRBJ1-2; D: -; size: few; V: TRBV19; DNA: TGTGCCAGTAGTGTCGGCTCCGGGACCCTCTATGGCTACACCTTC; CDR3: CASSVGSGTLYGYTF
J: TRBJ2-1; D: TRBD2; size: few; V: TRBV28; DNA: TGTGCCAGCAGTTCGTTGGGGGGGCGTAGCGGGAGGGCCAATGAGCAGTTCTTC; CDR3: CASSSLGGRSGRANEQFF
J: TRBJ2-5; D: TRBD2; size: -; V: TRBV9; DNA: TGTGCCAGCAGCGTAGTAGCGGGAGGGCTAGAGACCCAGTACTTC; CDR3: CASSVVAGGLETQYF
J: TRBJ1-5; D: -; size: -; V: TRBV2; DNA: TGTGCCAGCAGTGACAGTGGCAATCAGCCCCAGCATTTT; CDR3: CASSDSGNQPQHF
J: TRBJ1-5; D: -; size: -; V: TRBV10-3; DNA: TGTGCCATCAGTGATACGGGGGGCAATCAGCCCCAGCATTTT; CDR3: CAISDTGGNQPQHF
J: TRBJ2-3; D: -; size: medium-sized; V: TRBV2; DNA: TGTGCCAGCAGCGCTGAAGCCCTATTAACAGATACGCAGTATTTT; CDR3: CASSAEALLTDTQYF
J: TRBJ2-3; D: TRBD2; size: -; V: TRBV10-3; DNA: TGTGCCATCAGCTCCGGGACTAGCGGCACAGATACGCAGTATTTT; CDR3: CAISSGTSGTDTQYF
J: TRBJ2-1; D: TRBD1; size: -; V: TRBV6-6; DNA: TGTGCCAGCAGTTCACGGGACAGACCCACATACAATGAGCAGTTCTTC; CDR3: CASSSRDRPTYNEQFF
J: TRBJ1-1; D: -; size: -; V: TRBV20-1; DNA: TGCAGTGCTCGTTCTGAAGCTTTCTTT; CDR3: CSARSEAFF
J: TRBJ2-7; D: TRBD1; size: -; V: TRBV10-1; DNA: TGCGCCAGCAGTGGGGAGTGGACAGGGACCGAGCAGTACTTC; CDR3: CASSGEWTGTEQYF
J: TRBJ2-7; D: -; size: -; V: TRBV9; DNA: TGTGCCAGCGGAGACGACGAGCAGTACTTC; CDR3: CASGDDEQYF
J: TRBJ2-3; D: -; size: -; V: TRBV7-8; DNA: TGTGCCAGCAGCCAAACAGGGACCAGGGCAGATACGCAGTATTTT; CDR3: CASSQTGTRADTQYF
J: TRBJ2-1; D: -; size: -; V: TRBV25-1; DNA: TGTGCCAGCAGTGTGGCACTAGCCAACGAGCAGTTCTTC; CDR3: CASSVALANEQFF
J: TRBJ2-7; D: TRBD2; size: once; V: TRBV2; DNA: TGTGCCAGCAGTGAAAGGGGACTAGCGGGACTTTACGAGCAGTACTTC; CDR3: CASSERGLAGLYEQYF
J: TRBJ1-4; D: TRBD1; size: -; V: TRBV7-2; DNA: TGTGCCAGCAGCTTCGACAGGGGGAATGAAAAACTGTTTTTT; CDR3: CASSFDRGNEKLFF
J: TRBJ2-7; D: -; size: -; V: TRBV7-2; DNA: TGTGCCAGCAGCTTTAAAAGCGGTAGTTATACCTACGAGCAGTACTTC; CDR3: CASSFKSGSYTYEQYF
J: TRBJ2-3; D: -; size: -; V: TRBV7-3; DNA: TGTGCCAGCAGCTTAACAAGTCGGCGCACAGATACGCAGTATTTT; CDR3: CASSLTSRRTDTQYF
J: TRBJ2-5; D: TRBD1; size: -; V: TRBV28; DNA: TGTGCCAGCACCCACAGGGGGGAGACCCAGTACTTC; CDR3: CASTHRGETQYF
J: TRBJ2-7; D: -; size: -; V: TRBV6-5; DNA: TGTGCCAGCATAGGGGCGAGAGGAAACTCCTACGAGCAGTACTTC; CDR3: CASIGARGNSYEQYF
J: TRBJ2-5; D: -; size: -; V: TRBV18; DNA: TGTGCCAGCTCACCGCTGGCGATGGGGGCACCACAAGAGACCCAGTACTTC; CDR3: CASSPLAMGAPQETQYF
J: TRBJ1-2; D: -; size: -; V: TRBV11-1; DNA: TGTGCCAGCAGCCGGGCTGGAAAGACCTATGGCTACACCTTC; CDR3: CASSRAGKTYGYTF